This TCR beta chain was sequenced for a study of blood T cell repertoires in COVID-19. Study in general: Samples representing acute and convalescent COVID-19 were sourced from the United States, Italy and Spain. In each case, the material was cDNA or gDNA derived from T cells, B-cell-depleted T cells, or PBMCs.

The germline V gene encodes CDR1 SGHTA and CDR2 FQGTGA. This CDR3 spans 15 amino acids. V dropped 5 bases and J dropped 0 bases, with 11 bases sitting between them. Recovery meant two consecutive negative NP/OP PCR tests, professional clearance, or resolved symptoms. The table came from immunoSEQ multiplex PCR; TCRdb's copy has only in-frame clones and leaves some out. The sample records around 200,000 clones, 85% being singletons. The sequence came from a man aged 40-49 years who had recovered from COVID-19. The sequencing sample was made of PBMCs or T cells enriched from blood (not recorded which). This chain uses TRBV7-3 with TRBJ2-1; tentative D call: TRBD1 (6 bases). The CDR3 DNA reads as TGTGCCAGCAGCGCAGGGGCCCCCTCCTACAATGAGCAGTTCTTC. Translation gives CASSAGAPSYNEQFF.